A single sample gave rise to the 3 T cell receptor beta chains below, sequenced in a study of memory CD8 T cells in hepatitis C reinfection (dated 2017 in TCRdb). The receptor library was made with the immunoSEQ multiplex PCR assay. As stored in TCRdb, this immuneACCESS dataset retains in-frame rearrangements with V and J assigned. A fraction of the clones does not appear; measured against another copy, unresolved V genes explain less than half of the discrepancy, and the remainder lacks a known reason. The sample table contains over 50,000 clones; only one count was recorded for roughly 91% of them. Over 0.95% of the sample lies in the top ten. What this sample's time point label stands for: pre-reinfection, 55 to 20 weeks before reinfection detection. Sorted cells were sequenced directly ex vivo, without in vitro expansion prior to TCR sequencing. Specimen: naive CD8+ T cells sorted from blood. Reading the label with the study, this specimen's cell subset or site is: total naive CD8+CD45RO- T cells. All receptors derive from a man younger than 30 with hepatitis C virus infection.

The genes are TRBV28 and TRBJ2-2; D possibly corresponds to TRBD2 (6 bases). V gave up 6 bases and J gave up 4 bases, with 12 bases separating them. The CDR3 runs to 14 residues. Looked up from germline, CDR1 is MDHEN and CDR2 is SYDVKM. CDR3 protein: CASRFVGGTGELFF. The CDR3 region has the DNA TGTGCCAGCAGGTTTGTGGGAGGCACCGGGGAGCTGTTTTTT.

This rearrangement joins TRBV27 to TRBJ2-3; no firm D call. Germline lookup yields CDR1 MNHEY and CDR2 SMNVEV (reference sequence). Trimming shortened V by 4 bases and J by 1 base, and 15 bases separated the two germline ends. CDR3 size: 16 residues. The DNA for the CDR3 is TGTGCCAGCAGTTCCCTCACTTCCCTGGGCACAGATACGCAGTATTTT. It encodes CASSSLTSLGTDTQYF.

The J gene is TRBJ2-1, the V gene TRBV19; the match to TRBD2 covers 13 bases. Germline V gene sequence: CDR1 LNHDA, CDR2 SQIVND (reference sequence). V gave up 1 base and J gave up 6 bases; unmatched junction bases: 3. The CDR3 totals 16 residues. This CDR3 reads CASSIAGLAGVNEQFF. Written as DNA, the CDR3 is TGTGCCAGTAGTATAGCAGGACTAGCGGGGGTCAATGAGCAGTTCTTC.